Listed here are 26 T cell receptor beta chains from one sample, sequenced in a study of T cells in localized non-small cell lung cancer. Sequencing was performed with immunoSEQ multiplex PCR; in TCRdb, only in-frame clones are kept and a portion is missing. The data contain over 15,000 clones, roughly 81% of them singletons. Here the sequenced sample was peripheral blood, taken before any cancer treatment. Receptors were obtained from a male donor aged 60 or over with stage I lung adenocarcinoma.

The V call is TRBV18, the J call TRBJ1-1; 11 bases align to TRBD1. The CDR3 covers 15 residues. Germline V gives CDR1 KGHSH, CDR2 LQKENI. V shed 1 base and J 3 bases; nucleotides not matched to a gene: 1. CDR3 region: CASSPLGQGDTEAFF. The CDR3 DNA reads TGTGCCAGCTCACCACTGGGACAGGGGGACACTGAAGCTTTCTTT.

The J gene is TRBJ1-2, the V gene TRBV30; TRBD1 might be the D (6 bases). Germline values: CDR1 GTSNPN, CDR2 SVGIG (reference sequence). CDR3 length equals 11 residues. V lost 3 bases to trimming and J lost 7 bases, with 9 bases between them. The CDR3 DNA sequence: TGTGCCTGGAGCGCAGGGGTTGGCTACACCTTC. Translated: CAWSAGVGYTF. Variable domain in full (rest from reference TRBV30 and TRBJ1-2): SQTIHQWPATLVQPVGSPLSLECTVEGTSNPNLYWYRQAAGRGLQLLFYSVGIGQISSEVPQNLSASRPQDRQFILSSKKLLLSDSGFYLCAWSAGVGYTFGSGTRLTVV.

V gene TRBV7-9 combines with J gene TRBJ2-1; D gene ambiguous. The length of the CDR3 is 16 residues. The V end was cut by 0 bases, the J end by 8 bases, with 17 bases between. Germline values: CDR1 SEHNR, CDR2 FQNEAQ (reference sequence). CDR3 protein: CASSLARPTRTHEQFF. In nucleotides, the CDR3 is TGTGCCAGCAGCTTAGCGAGGCCTACCCGGACCCATGAGCAGTTCTTC.

The genes are TRBV7-2 and TRBJ2-2; 8 nucleotides align to TRBD2. Per the germline V gene, CDR1 is SGHTA and CDR2 is FQGNSA. The CDR3 runs 16 residues. V was pared by 1 base and J by 7 bases, with 8 bases of the junction left unmatched. The CDR3 sequence is CASSLEVRAGGGELFF. CDR3 bases: TGTGCCAGCAGCTTAGAAGTGCGGGCGGGGGGCGGGGAGCTGTTTTTT.

The genes are TRBV4-3 and TRBJ1-4; unclear D gene. Germline CDR1 reads LGHNA; CDR2 reads YSLEER. This CDR3 has 17 residues. Trimming stripped 3 bases from V and 7 bases from J, with 21 bases between. CDR3 bases: TGCGCCAGCAGCCAGGATATTGGGCCTCTGCTAGGTGAAAAACTGTTTTTT. It yields the protein CASSQDIGPLLGEKLFF.

The chain joins TRBV14 to TRBJ2-7; D unresolved. V was pared by 1 base and J by 1 base, with 2 bases between. CDR3 length: 12 residues. Germline values: CDR1 SGHDN, CDR2 FVKESK. CDR3 in DNA: TGTGCCAGCAGCCAAGGGTCCTACGAGCAGTACTTC. It yields the protein CASSQGSYEQYF. The complete variable domain, with remaining parts taken from reference TRBV14 and TRBJ2-7, reads EAGVTQFPSHSVIEKGQTVTLRCDPISGHDNLYWYRRVMGKEIKFLLHFVKESKQDESGMPNNRFLAERTGGTYSTLKVQPAELEDSGVYFCASSQGSYEQYFGPGTRLTVT.

The chain combines TRBV27 with TRBJ2-7; a weak D match, TRBD1 (5 bases). There are 17 residues in the CDR3. With 2 bases removed from V and 7 bases from J, the gap between germline ends came to 24 bases. Germline V gene data show CDR1 as MNHEY and CDR2 as SMNVEV (reference sequence). The CDR3: CASSLNQGPPLKEEQYF. The CDR3 DNA reads as TGTGCCAGCAGTTTAAATCAGGGCCCTCCTCTGAAGGAAGAGCAGTACTTC.

The CDR3 nucleotides read TGTGCCAGCAGTGCTAGACTCGGGACCGGGGAGCTGTTTTTT. Translated, it gives CASSARLGTGELFF. The chain links TRBV6-4 to TRBJ2-2; D ambiguous. Trimming stripped 4 bases from V and 5 bases from J, with 11 bases between. Germline V lookup: CDR1 MRHNA, CDR2 SNTAGT. The CDR3 has 14 amino acids.

V usage is TRBV27 and J usage is TRBJ2-1; TRBD2 agrees at 11 bases. CDR1 and CDR2 (germline): MNHEY, SMNVEV (reference sequence). The length of the CDR3 is 16 residues. The V gene end was trimmed by 5 bases and the J gene end by 9 bases; junction bases not matched to a gene: 12. Written as DNA, the CDR3 is TGTGCCAGCAGTGCCGAGACTAGCGGGGTAATTAGTGAGCAGTTCTTC. It translates to CASSAETSGVISEQFF.

This chain links TRBV2 with TRBJ1-1; D is possibly TRBD1 (6 bases). Germline V lookup: CDR1 SNHLY, CDR2 FYNNEI. V lost 4 bases to trimming and J lost 4 bases, with 13 bases between them. There are 14 residues in the CDR3. The CDR3 DNA is TGTGCCAGCAGTGGAGGACAGAGAGCCACTGAAGCTTTCTTT. Translating gives CASSGGQRATEAFF. Full variable domain (remainder filled in from reference TRBV2 and TRBJ1-1): EPEVTQTPSHQVTQMGQEVILRCVPISNHLYFYWYRQILGQKVEFLVSFYNNEISEKSEIFDDQFSVERPDGSNFTLKIRSTKLEDSAMYFCASSGGQRATEAFFGQGTRLTVV.

The V and J genes are TRBV27 and TRBJ2-2, with 7 positions matching TRBD2. Looked up from germline, CDR1 is MNHEY and CDR2 is SMNVEV (reference sequence). V shed 3 bases and J 5 bases; nucleotides not matched to a gene: 6. This CDR3 is built from 15 residues. The CDR3 DNA reads TGTGCCAGCAGTTTGATCGGGGGAGGGACCGGGGAGCTGTTTTTT. This encodes CASSLIGGGTGELFF.

The J gene is TRBJ2-3, the V gene TRBV7-6; 8 bases map to TRBD2. This CDR3 has 15 amino acids. Germline trimming cut 5 bases from V and 7 bases from J; bases unmatched to any gene: 11. CDR1 SGHVS and CDR2 FNYEAQ come from the germline V gene. The CDR3 region has the DNA TGTGCCAGCAGCCCTCGCCTAGCGGGTCCACATACGCAGTATTTT. This translates into CASSPRLAGPHTQYF.

The chain recombines TRBV4-2 with TRBJ2-6, with D possibly being TRBD1 (5 bases). The CDR3 consists of 16 residues. The germline V gene encodes CDR1 LGHNA and CDR2 YNFKEQ. V lost 2 bases and J lost 2, with 10 bases in between. CDR3 sequence reads: CASSQRTGAGANVLTF. In DNA, the CDR3 is TGTGCCAGCAGCCAACGTACAGGAGCTGGGGCCAACGTCCTGACTTTC.

The genes are TRBV21-1 and TRBJ1-1; the listed D gene, TRBD1, was not tested against the DNA. TRBV21-1 is recorded as a pseudogene. The CDR3 contains 13 residues. The CDR3 bases are TGTGCCAGCAGCAAAGGTGGGCCCAATGAAGCTTTCTTT. Residues: CASSKGGPNEAFF.

This chain links TRBV11-3 with TRBJ2-1, with TRBD2 identical over 11 bases. CDR3 length: 15 residues. Germline V gives CDR1 SGHNT, CDR2 YENEEA. V trimming: 8 bases; J trimming: 5 bases; junction bases outside the gene matches: 8. CDR3 sequence reads: CASARGTSGDNEQFF. The CDR3 nucleotides read TGTGCCAGCGCCAGGGGGACTAGCGGCGACAATGAGCAGTTCTTC.

This clone showed up just once. CDR3 sequence reads: CASSLGPPNGQPQHF. The CDR3 nucleotides read TGTGCCAGCAGCTTGGGGCCTCCTAACGGGCAGCCCCAGCATTTT. This chain links TRBV6-1 with TRBJ1-5; maybe TRBD1 (5 bases). CDR1 and CDR2 (germline): MNHNS, SASEGT. V lost 6 bases to trimming and J lost 7 bases, with 19 bases between them. This CDR3 has 15 amino acids.

The genes are TRBV7-2 and TRBJ2-4; tentative D call: TRBD1 (6 bases). Trimming shortened V by 5 bases and J by 4 bases, and 18 bases separated the two germline ends. There are 16 residues in the CDR3. Germline values: CDR1 SGHTA, CDR2 FQGNSA. CDR3 in amino acids: CASSRSFGQGKNIQYF. DNA of the CDR3: TGTGCCAGCAGCAGAAGCTTTGGGCAGGGGAAAAACATTCAGTACTTC.

The chain recombines TRBV7-2 with TRBJ1-5; D is uncertain. CDR1 is SGHTA, CDR2 FQGNSA, per germline. V lost 1 base, J lost 0 bases, and 10 bases lay in between. This CDR3 is 16 amino acids long. The CDR3 DNA reads as TGTGCCAGCAGCTTAGTTGGCAGTGGTAGCAATCAGCCCCAGCATTTT. Protein: CASSLVGSGSNQPQHF.

The chain employs TRBV28 and TRBJ1-5; maybe TRBD1 (6 bases). This CDR3 has 16 residues. Trimming took off 7 bases at V and 0 bases at J, with 16 bases between the two ends. CDR1 MDHEN and CDR2 SYDVKM come from the germline V gene. CDR3 in amino acids: CASISWGGGSNQPQHF. The CDR3 nucleotides are TGTGCCAGCATCTCTTGGGGAGGGGGTAGCAATCAGCCCCAGCATTTT.

The rearrangement links TRBV27 to TRBJ2-2; D may be TRBD2 (6 bases). CDR3 size: 13 residues. The germline V gene encodes CDR1 MNHEY and CDR2 SMNVEV (reference sequence). Between the trimmed V and J ends, which lost 3 bases and 7 bases, there was a span of 9 bases. CDR3 region: CASSLRGGGELFF. The CDR3 region has the DNA TGTGCCAGCAGTTTGCGGGGAGGCGGGGAGCTGTTTTTT.

This chain links TRBV5-1 with TRBJ2-5, with TRBD1 as a possible D gene (5 bases). V lost 5 bases, J lost 4 bases, and 12 bases lay in between. This CDR3 region has 13 residues. In germline, CDR1 is SGHRS, CDR2 YFSETQ. The CDR3 reads CASRFQGRETQYF. CDR3 DNA: TGCGCCAGCAGGTTTCAGGGTCGAGAGACCCAGTACTTC.

The chain uses TRBV4-1 and TRBJ1-6; D gene uncertain. This CDR3 spans 14 amino acids. Germline lookup yields CDR1 MGHRA and CDR2 YSYEKL. V was trimmed by 6 bases and J by 6 bases, leaving 12 bases between them. CDR3: CASSLPGPNSPLHF. In DNA form, the CDR3 reads TGCGCCAGCAGTCTACCCGGGCCTAATTCACCCCTCCACTTT.

The rearrangement joins TRBV7-2 to TRBJ1-4; D perhaps matches TRBD1 (6 bases). The CDR3 is 19 amino acids. Germline V CDR1 and CDR2: SGHTA, FQGNSA. The V gene lost 6 bases and the J gene lost 3 bases, with 26 bases spanning the gap. The DNA for the CDR3 is TGTGCCAGCAGTCCATTCTCCAGGGGAAGTAGACCGGCTAATGAAAAACTGTTTTTT. It yields the protein CASSPFSRGSRPANEKLFF.

The chain carries TRBV4-1 and TRBJ2-7, with D possibly TRBD1 on 5 matching bases. The CDR3 consists of 14 residues. Looked up from germline, CDR1 is MGHRA and CDR2 is YSYEKL. The V gene lost 0 bases and the J gene lost 2 bases, with 8 bases spanning the gap. CDR3 sequence (DNA): TGCGCCAGCAGCCAAGATCAGGGCCCCTACGAGCAGTACTTC. The encoded protein is CASSQDQGPYEQYF.

The chain uses TRBV2 and TRBJ2-1; 8 bases agree with TRBD2. The CDR3 consists of 13 residues. Germline V gives CDR1 SNHLY, CDR2 FYNNEI. The J segment lost 6 bases and the V segment lost 10 bases, leaving 8 bases of the junction unmatched. CDR3 region: CATSGGEFNEQFF. CDR3 in DNA: TGTGCCACATCGGGGGGGGAGTTCAATGAGCAGTTCTTC.

This clone was recorded a few times. The chain has TRBV11-1 and TRBJ2-6, with D hard to call. This CDR3 has 13 residues. Per the germline V gene, CDR1 is SGHAT and CDR2 is FQDESV (reference sequence). V was cut by 2 bases and J by 1 base, with 0 bases left in between. The CDR3: CASSLSGANVLTF. The CDR3 nucleotides are TGTGCCAGCAGCTTATCTGGGGCCAACGTCCTGACTTTC. Variable domain in full (rest from reference TRBV11-1 and TRBJ2-6): EAEVAQSPRYKITEKSQAVAFWCDPISGHATLYWYRQILGQGPELLVQFQDESVVDDSQLPKDRFSAERLKGVDSTLKIQPAELGDSAMYLCASSLSGANVLTFGAGSRLTVL.